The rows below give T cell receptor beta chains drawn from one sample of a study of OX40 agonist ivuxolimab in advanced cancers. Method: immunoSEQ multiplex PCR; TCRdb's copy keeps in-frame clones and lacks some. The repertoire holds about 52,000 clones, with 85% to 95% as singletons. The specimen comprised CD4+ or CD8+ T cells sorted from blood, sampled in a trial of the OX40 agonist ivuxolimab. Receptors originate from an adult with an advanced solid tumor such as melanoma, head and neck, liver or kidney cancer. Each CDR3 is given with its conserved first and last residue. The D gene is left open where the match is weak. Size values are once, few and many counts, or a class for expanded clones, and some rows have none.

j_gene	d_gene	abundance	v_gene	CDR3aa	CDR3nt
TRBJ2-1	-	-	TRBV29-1	CSVGEGEGAPYNEQFF	TGCAGCGTGGGAGAGGGGGAGGGGGCCCCCTACAATGAGCAGTTCTTC
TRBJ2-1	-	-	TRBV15	CATSGRSYNEQFF	TGTGCCACCAGCGGTCGCTCCTACAATGAGCAGTTCTTC
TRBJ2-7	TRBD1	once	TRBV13	CASSLAGQLNHEQYF	TGTGCCAGCAGCTTAGCGGGACAGCTAAACCACGAGCAGTACTTC
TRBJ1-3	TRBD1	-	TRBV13	CASSARGTAGNTIYF	TGTGCCAGCAGCGCCCGAGGGACAGCTGGAAACACCATATATTTT
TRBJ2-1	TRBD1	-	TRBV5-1	CASSLAPSGQGWYNEQFF	TGCGCCAGCAGCTTGGCCCCCTCCGGACAGGGATGGTACAATGAGCAGTTCTTC
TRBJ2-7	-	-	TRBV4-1	CASSQIGGYEQYF	TGCGCCAGCAGCCAAATAGGGGGCTACGAGCAGTACTTC
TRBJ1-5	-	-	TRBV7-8	CASSPAVGVGNQPQHF	TGTGCCAGCAGCCCAGCCGTGGGGGTAGGCAATCAGCCCCAGCATTTT
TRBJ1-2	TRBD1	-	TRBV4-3	CASSQETTGGYYGYTF	TGCGCCAGCAGCCAAGAGACAACAGGGGGCTACTATGGCTACACCTTC
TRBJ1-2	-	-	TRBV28	CASSLGIVEYGYTF	TGTGCCAGCAGTCTAGGTATCGTAGAATATGGCTACACCTTC
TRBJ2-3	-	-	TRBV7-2	CASSLGTRGQNTDTQYF	TGTGCCAGCAGCTTAGGGACTCGAGGACAAAACACAGATACGCAGTATTTT
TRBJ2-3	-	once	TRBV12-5	CASGQGLLTTDTQYF	TGTGCTAGTGGTCAAGGACTGCTTACCACAGATACGCAGTATTTT
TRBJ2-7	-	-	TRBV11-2	CASSLAPPSHPYEQYF	TGTGCCAGCAGCTTAGCCCCCCCAAGTCACCCCTACGAGCAGTACTTC
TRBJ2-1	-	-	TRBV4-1	CASSPNTIYNEQFF	TGCGCCAGCAGCCCCAACACCATCTACAATGAGCAGTTCTTC
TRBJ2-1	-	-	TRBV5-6	CASNRGSYNEQFF	TGTGCCAGCAATAGGGGGTCATACAATGAGCAGTTCTTC
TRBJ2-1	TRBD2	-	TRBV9	CASSGTSGNYNEQFF	TGTGCCAGCAGCGGGACTAGCGGGAACTACAATGAGCAGTTCTTC
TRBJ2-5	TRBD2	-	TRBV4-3	CASSQDPSGRVQETQYF	TGCGCCAGCAGCCAAGACCCTAGCGGGAGGGTACAAGAGACCCAGTACTTC
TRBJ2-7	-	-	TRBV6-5	CASSYSRGGGPEQYF	TGTGCCAGCAGTTACTCCCGGGGAGGCGGCCCCGAGCAGTACTTC
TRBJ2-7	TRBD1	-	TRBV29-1	CSVQGPDRGRGTDEQYF	TGCAGCGTTCAGGGGCCAGACAGGGGCCGGGGAACGGACGAGCAGTACTTC
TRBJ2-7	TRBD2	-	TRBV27	CASSLNSLAGPYEQYF	TGTGCCAGCAGTTTAAACAGTCTAGCGGGCCCCTACGAGCAGTACTTC
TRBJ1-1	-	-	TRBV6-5	CASSYGQNTEAFF	TGTGCCAGCAGTTACGGACAGAACACTGAAGCTTTCTTT
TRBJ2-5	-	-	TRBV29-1	CSVEWGETQYF	TGCAGCGTTGAATGGGGAGAGACCCAGTACTTC
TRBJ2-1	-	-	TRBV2	CASSELLAVSSYNEQFF	TGTGCCAGCAGTGAACTTCTAGCCGTGAGCTCCTACAATGAGCAGTTCTTC
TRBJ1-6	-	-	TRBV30	CAWNDSPYTRPAPHF	TGTGCCTGGAACGACTCCCCGTACACCCGGCCAGCTCCTCACTTT
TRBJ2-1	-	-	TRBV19	CASSISPGFNEQFF	TGTGCCAGTAGTATTAGCCCAGGGTTCAATGAGCAGTTCTTC
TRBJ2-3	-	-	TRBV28	CASTPWQTTDTQYF	TGTGCCAGCACCCCCTGGCAGACCACAGATACGCAGTATTTT
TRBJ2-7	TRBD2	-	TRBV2	CASSEGGLADEQYF	TGTGCCAGCAGTGAAGGGGGACTAGCGGATGAGCAGTACTTC
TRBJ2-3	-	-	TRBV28	CASQKGLTDTQYF	TGTGCCAGCCAGAAAGGCCTGACAGATACGCAGTATTTT
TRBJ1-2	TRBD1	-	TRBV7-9	CASSTTRTGGEYGYTF	TGTGCCAGCAGTACAACACGGACAGGGGGGGAGTATGGCTACACCTTC
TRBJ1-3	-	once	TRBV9	CASSAQGSGNTIYF	TGTGCCAGCAGCGCCCAGGGATCTGGAAACACCATATATTTT
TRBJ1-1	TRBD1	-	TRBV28	CASTSLPGGQAFF	TGTGCCAGCACCTCTCTGCCAGGGGGCCAAGCTTTCTTT
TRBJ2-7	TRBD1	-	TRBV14	CASSDGTVPYEQYF	TGTGCCAGCAGCGACGGGACAGTCCCCTACGAGCAGTACTTC
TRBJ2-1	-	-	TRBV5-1	CASSLTGDSYNEQFF	TGCGCCAGCAGCTTGACGGGAGACTCCTACAATGAGCAGTTCTTC